The 8 T cell receptor beta chains below were found in one sample sequenced in a study of cytomegalovirus exposure and HLA in healthy donors. PCR employed 60 Vbeta and 13 Jbeta primers. The method was immunoSEQ multiplex PCR; TCRdb's version includes in-frame clones alone and lacks a portion of them. The data contain about 120,000 clones, 75% to 80% of them singletons. Sequencing input: PBMCs. Source of these receptors: a woman aged 40 to 55 in good health and CMV-seropositive.

The rearrangement joins TRBV9 to TRBJ2-3; 13 bases map to TRBD2. CDR3 length: 16 residues. V dropped 3 bases and J dropped 2; count of bases not matched to a gene: 3. Germline V lookup: CDR1 SGDLS, CDR2 YYNGEE. CDR3 residues: CASSAGTSGVTDTQYF. In nucleotides, the CDR3 is TGTGCCAGCAGCGCTGGGACTAGCGGGGTCACAGATACGCAGTATTTT. Full variable domain (missing parts from reference TRBV9 and TRBJ2-3): DSGVTQTPKHLITATGQRVTLRCSPRSGDLSVYWYQQSLDQGLQFLIQYYNGEERAKGNILERFSAQQFPDLHSELNLSSLELGDSALYFCASSAGTSGVTDTQYFGPGTRLTVL.

This clone was detected a few times. The genes are TRBV6-1 and TRBJ1-2, with 8 bases matching TRBD1. Germline V gene lookup returns CDR1 MNHNS and CDR2 SASEGT. CDR3 length equals 14 residues. J lost 5 bases, V lost 3 bases, and 5 bases had no gene match. CDR3 in DNA: TGTGCCAGCAGTGAGGACAGGGCGGGTTATGGCTACACCTTC. It encodes CASSEDRAGYGYTF.

This clone was detected only once. The genes are TRBV7-9 and TRBJ2-3; D is unresolved. CDR3 length: 12 residues. Germline assignment: CDR1 SEHNR and CDR2 FQNEAQ (reference sequence). V was shortened by 2 bases and J by 2 bases, with 2 bases between the two germline ends. CDR3 coding DNA: TGTGCCAGCAGCTTACACACAGATACGCAGTATTTT. Encoded protein: CASSLHTDTQYF. The full variable domain, in which reference TRBV7-9 and TRBJ2-3 provide the parts outside the CDR3, is DTGVSQNPRHKITKRGQNVTFRCDPISEHNRLYWYRQTLGQGPEFLTYFQNEAQLEKSRLLSDRFSAERPKGSFSTLEIQRTEQGDSAMYLCASSLHTDTQYFGPGTRLTVL.

The genes are TRBV6-5 and TRBJ2-2; D is perhaps TRBD1 (5 bases). Trimming stripped 2 bases from V and 6 bases from J, with 10 bases between. Germline V gives CDR1 MNHEY, CDR2 SVGAGI. The CDR3 runs to 14 residues. CDR3 sequence (DNA): TGTGCCAGCAGTTACCCAGGGCGCTCCGGGGAGCTGTTTTTT. Protein sequence: CASSYPGRSGELFF.

This clone was seen once. V gene TRBV29-1 combines with J gene TRBJ2-3; 11 nucleotides line up with TRBD2. The CDR3 runs 14 residues. Trimming cost V 8 bases and J 9 bases; bases outside gene matches: 13. The germline V gene has CDR1 SQVTM and CDR2 ANQGSEA. The chain's CDR3 is CSSSLAGAPGTQYF. The CDR3 bases are TGCAGCTCCTCACTAGCGGGGGCTCCGGGGACGCAGTATTTT.

The chain recombines TRBV25-1 with TRBJ1-4; D is unresolved. The CDR3 loop spans 15 amino acids. The V gene's germline CDR1 is MGHDK and CDR2 SYGVNS. The germline V and J ends were trimmed by 1 base and 6 bases, with 12 bases remaining between them. The CDR3 bases are TGTGCCAGCAGTGAATCGAGGTGGTTTGATGAAAAACTGTTTTTT. Protein sequence: CASSESRWFDEKLFF.

In DNA form, the CDR3 reads TGTGCCAGCAGCAATACGGGTGAAGCTTTCTTT. Amino acids: CASSNTGEAFF. V is TRBV21-1 and J is TRBJ1-1. TRBV21-1 is a documented pseudogene. The CDR3 sequence is 11 residues long.

The V gene is TRBV27, the J gene TRBJ1-1; D gene uncertain. Germline V gene data show CDR1 as MNHEY and CDR2 as SMNVEV (reference sequence). The V gene lost 3 bases and the J gene lost 4 bases, with 15 bases spanning the gap. The CDR3 sequence is 15 residues long. The CDR3 DNA reads TGTGCCAGCAGTTTTCAAAGGACTCAATCCACTGAAGCTTTCTTT. It specifies CASSFQRTQSTEAFF.